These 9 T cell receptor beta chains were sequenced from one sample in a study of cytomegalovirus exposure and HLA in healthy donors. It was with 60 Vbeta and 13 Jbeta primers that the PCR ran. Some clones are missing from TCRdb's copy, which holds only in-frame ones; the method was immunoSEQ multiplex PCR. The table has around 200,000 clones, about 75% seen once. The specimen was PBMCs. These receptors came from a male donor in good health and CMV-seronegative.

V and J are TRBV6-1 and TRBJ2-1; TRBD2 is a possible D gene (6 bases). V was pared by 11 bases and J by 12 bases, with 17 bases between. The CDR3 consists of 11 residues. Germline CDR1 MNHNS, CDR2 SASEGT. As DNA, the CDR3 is TGTGCCTCTCTGGGGCCCGGGGGGCAGTTCTTC. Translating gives CASLGPGGQFF.

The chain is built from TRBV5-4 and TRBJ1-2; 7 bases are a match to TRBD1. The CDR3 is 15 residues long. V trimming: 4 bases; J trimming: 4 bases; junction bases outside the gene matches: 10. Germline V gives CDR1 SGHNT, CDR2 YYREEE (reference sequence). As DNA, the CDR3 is TGTGCCAGCAGCCTTCAGGGGGGAGTCGGCTATGGCTACACCTTC. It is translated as CASSLQGGVGYGYTF.

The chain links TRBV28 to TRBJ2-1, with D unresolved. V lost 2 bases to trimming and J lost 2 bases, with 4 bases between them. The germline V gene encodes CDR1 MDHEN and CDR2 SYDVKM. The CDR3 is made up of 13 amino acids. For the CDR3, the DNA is TGTGCCAGCAGTTTAGGCCCCTACAATGAGCAGTTCTTC. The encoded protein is CASSLGPYNEQFF.

CDR3 nucleotide sequence: TGCGCCAGCAGCTCTCGGACAGGGGAGACTGAAGCTTTCTTT. This gives the protein CASSSRTGETEAFF. This sequence joins TRBV5-1 and TRBJ1-1; TRBD1 matches at 9 bases. CDR1 SGHRS and CDR2 YFSETQ come from the germline V gene. The CDR3 loop spans 14 amino acids. V shed 3 bases, J shed 5 bases, and the junction held 5 bases outside the gene matches.

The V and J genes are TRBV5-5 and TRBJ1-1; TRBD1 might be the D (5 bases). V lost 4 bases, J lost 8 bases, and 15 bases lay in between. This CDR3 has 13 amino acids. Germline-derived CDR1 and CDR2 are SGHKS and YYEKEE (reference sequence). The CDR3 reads CASSLRQLGEAFF. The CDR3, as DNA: TGTGCCAGCAGCCTAAGACAGCTTGGGGAAGCTTTCTTT.

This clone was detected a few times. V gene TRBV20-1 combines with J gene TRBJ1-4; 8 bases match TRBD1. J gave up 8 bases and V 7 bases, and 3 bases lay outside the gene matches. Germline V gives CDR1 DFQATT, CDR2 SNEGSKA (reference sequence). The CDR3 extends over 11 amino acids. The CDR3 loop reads CSVGQGEKLFF. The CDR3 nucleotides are TGCAGTGTTGGACAGGGCGAAAAACTGTTTTTT.

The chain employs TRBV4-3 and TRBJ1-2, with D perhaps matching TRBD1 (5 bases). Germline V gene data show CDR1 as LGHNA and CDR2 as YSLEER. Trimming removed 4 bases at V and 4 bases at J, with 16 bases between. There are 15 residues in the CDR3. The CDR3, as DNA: TGCGCCAGCAGCCCAAATAGCGACGGGGGCTATGGCTACACCTTC. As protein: CASSPNSDGGYGYTF.

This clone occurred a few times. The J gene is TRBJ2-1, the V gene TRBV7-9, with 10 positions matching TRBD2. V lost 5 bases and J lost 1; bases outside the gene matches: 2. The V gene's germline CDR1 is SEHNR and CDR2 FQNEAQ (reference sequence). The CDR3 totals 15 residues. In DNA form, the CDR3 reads TGTGCCAGCAGCGCGACTAGCGGGTCCTACAATGAGCAGTTCTTC. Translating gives CASSATSGSYNEQFF.

The CDR3 reads CASSDSTRGGGSNQPQHF. In nucleotides, the CDR3 is TGTGCCAGCAGTGACTCCACCCGGGGAGGCGGTTCCAATCAGCCCCAGCATTTT. V and J are TRBV6-4 and TRBJ1-5; no clear D. Germline V gene data show CDR1 as MRHNA and CDR2 as SNTAGT. The V end was cut by 0 bases, the J end by 3 bases, with 18 bases between. CDR3 length equals 18 residues.